The following is a TCR beta chain sequence with its context. Its antigen is still unknown. No much larger clonotype is one base removed from it; base qualities were not supplied. The CDR3 runs 14 amino acids, cysteine and phenylalanine included. Only the CDR3 DNA is retained, 42 bases long and in frame from the first base. V loses 4 bases at its end and J loses 5 bases; junction bases beyond the gene matches: 7. The germline V gene provides CDR1 MDHEN and CDR2 SYDVKM. TCRbeta CDR3 regions were amplified from genomic DNA using the immunoSEQ Assay, a bias-controlled multiplex PCR. Concerning the study's data processing: Within the assay, amplification of reference gene primers was used to estimate how many nucleated cells each sample contained. Sequence reads were collapsed and filtered to measure the absolute abundance of every unique TCRbeta CDR3 rearrangement. For each sample, productive Simpson clonality was calculated as the square root of Simpson's diversity index over productive rearrangements. TCRdb limited this immuneACCESS table to in-frame rearrangements with V and J called. A share of clones is missing; checked studies link under half to unresolved V genes, and the rest is unexplained. The D gene and trimming were derived from the DNA, and the V and J assignments and clone size from that table. Counted in this sample were around 300,000 clones; 75% to 90% of them appeared once. The top ten constitute approximately 2% of the sample.

A second Seattle source provided samples from volunteer blood donors who had recovered from COVID-19. Whole blood was collected in K2EDTA tubes by collaborating institutions according to the institutions' own protocols. Collaborator samples were shipped for TCRbeta analysis as frozen whole blood, isolated PBMCs, or DNA extracted from either sample type. The source of the sample is a study of blood T cell repertoires in COVID-19 (dated by TCRdb to 2020 to 2022). About the full investigation: Collaborator samples came from the United States, Italy and Spain and covered acute and convalescent phases of COVID-19. Samples were obtained from the ongoing ImmuneRACE study (first 160 participants) and from over 1,000 subjects provided by 6 global collaborators. A freely available public database, intended as a resource for researchers studying the immune response to SARS-CoV-2, is where the repertoires were released. HLA class I and class II types, where available, came from metadata supplied by the sample provider rather than from assay-based typing. A de-identified subject ID, COVID-19 status, age in years and sex were almost always included in the sample metadata. Deeply sampled blood TCRbeta repertoires from subjects exposed to, actively infected with, or recovered from COVID-19 were included in the dataset. The material from the prospective study consisted of cDNA or gDNA derived from T cells, B-cell-depleted T cells, or PBMCs. Paper-wide results and their limitations: The amount of clinical and demographic metadata varied by source and participant and was provided uncurated.

This receptor chain uses TRBV28 and TRBJ1-1; TRBD1 lines up with 7 middle nucleotides. This receptor was obtained from a woman under 40 who had recovered from COVID-19. Sequences were obtained from peripheral blood. The bases read TGTGCCAGCAGTTCCCCAGGGGGTCGGACTGAAGCTTTCTTT. Translated, it gives CASSSPGGRTEAFF.